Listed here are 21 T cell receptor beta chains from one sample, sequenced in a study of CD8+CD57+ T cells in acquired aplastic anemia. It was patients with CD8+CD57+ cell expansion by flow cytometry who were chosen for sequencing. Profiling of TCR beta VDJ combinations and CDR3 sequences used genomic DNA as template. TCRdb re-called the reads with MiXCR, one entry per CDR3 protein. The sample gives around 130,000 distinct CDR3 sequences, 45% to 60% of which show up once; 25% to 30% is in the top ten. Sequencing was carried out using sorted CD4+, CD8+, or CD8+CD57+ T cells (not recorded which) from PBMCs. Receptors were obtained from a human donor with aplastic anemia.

The CDR3 protein is CASSRGVLNEQFF. As DNA, the CDR3 is TGTGCCAGCAGCAGAGGAGTCCTCAATGAGCAGTTCTTC. This chain links TRBV7-2 with TRBJ2-1; D unclear. Between the trimmed V and J ends, which lost 5 bases and 6 bases, there was a span of 11 bases. The CDR3 sequence is 13 residues long. CDR1 is SGHTA, CDR2 FQGNSA, per germline. The whole variable domain, filled in from reference TRBV7-2 and TRBJ2-1, reads GAGVSQSPSNKVTEKGKDVELRCDPISGHTALYWYRQSLGQGLEFLIYFQGNSAPDKSGLPSDRFSAERTGGSVSTLTIQRTQQEDSAVYLCASSRGVLNEQFFGPGTRLTVL.

The chain's CDR3 is CASSKAGVTDTQYF. The CDR3 DNA is TGTGCCAGCAGCAAAGCGGGGGTCACAGATACGCAGTATTTT. The chain combines TRBV12-3 or TRBV12-4 with TRBJ2-3, with 8 bases aligning to TRBD2. CDR3 size: 14 residues. V trimming: 6 bases; J trimming: 2 bases; junction bases outside the gene matches: 4.

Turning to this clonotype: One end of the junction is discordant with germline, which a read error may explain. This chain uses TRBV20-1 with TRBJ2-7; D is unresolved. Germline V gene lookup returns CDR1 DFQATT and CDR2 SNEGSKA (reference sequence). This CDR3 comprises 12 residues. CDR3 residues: CGAPMLGYEQYF. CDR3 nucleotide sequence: TGCGGTGCCCCCATGCTGGGTTACGAGCAGTACTTC.

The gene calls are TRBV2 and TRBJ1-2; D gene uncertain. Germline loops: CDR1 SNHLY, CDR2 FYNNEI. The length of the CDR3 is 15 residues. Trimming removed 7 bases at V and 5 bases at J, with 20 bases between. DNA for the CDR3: TGTGCCAGCATCCTCTCCCCCGTGGGGAGATATGGCTACACCTTC. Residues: CASILSPVGRYGYTF.

The CDR3 protein is CATSDPPTGGPYYEQYF. Written as DNA, the CDR3 is TGTGCCACCAGTGATCCACCGACAGGGGGTCCTTACTACGAGCAGTACTTC. V usage is TRBV24-1 and J usage is TRBJ2-7; 9 nucleotides agree with TRBD1. The CDR3 contains 17 residues. Germline V gives CDR1 KGHDR, CDR2 SFDVKD. J was trimmed by 3 bases and V by 3 bases; bases with no gene match: 11.

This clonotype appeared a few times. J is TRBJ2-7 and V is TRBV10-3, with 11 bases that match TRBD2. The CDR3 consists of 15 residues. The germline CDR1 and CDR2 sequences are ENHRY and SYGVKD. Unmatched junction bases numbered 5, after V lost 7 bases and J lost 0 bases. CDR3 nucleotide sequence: TGTGCCATCACCCGGGGACTAGCGGACTCCTACGAGCAGTACTTC. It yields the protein CAITRGLADSYEQYF.

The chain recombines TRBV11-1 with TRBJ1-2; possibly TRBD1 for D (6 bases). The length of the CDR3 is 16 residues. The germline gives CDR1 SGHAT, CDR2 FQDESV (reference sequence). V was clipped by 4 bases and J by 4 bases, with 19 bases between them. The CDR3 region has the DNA TGTGCCAGCAGCTCGAGGGGGGTCGGGGGCGCCTATGGCTACACCTTC. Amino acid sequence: CASSSRGVGGAYGYTF.

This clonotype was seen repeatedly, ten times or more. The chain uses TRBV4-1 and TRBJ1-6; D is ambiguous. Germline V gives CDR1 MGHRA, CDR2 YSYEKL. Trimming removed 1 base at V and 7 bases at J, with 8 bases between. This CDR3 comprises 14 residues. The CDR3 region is CASSQGGLNSPLHF. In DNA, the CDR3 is TGCGCCAGCAGCCAAGGGGGTCTCAATTCACCCCTCCACTTT.

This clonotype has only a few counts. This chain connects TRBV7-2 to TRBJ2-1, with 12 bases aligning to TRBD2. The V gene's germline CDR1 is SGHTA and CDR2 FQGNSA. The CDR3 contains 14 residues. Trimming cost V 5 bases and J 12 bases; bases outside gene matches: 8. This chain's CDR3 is CASSLGLAGTRQFF. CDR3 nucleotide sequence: TGTGCCAGCAGCCTCGGACTAGCGGGGACCCGGCAGTTCTTC.

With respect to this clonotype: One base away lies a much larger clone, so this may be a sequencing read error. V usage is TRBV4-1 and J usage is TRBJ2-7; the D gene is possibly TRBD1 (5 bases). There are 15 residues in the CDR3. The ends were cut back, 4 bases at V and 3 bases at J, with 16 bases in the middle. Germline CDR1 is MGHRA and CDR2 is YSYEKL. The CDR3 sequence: CASSPTWIGDYEQYF. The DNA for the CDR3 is TGCGCCAGCAGCCCCACCTGGATAGGGGACTACGAGCAGTACTTC.

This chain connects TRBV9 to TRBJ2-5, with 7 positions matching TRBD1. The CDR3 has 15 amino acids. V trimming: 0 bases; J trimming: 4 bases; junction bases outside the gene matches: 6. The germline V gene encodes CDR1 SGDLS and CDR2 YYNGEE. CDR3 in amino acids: CASSVETGITETQYF. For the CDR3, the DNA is TGTGCCAGCAGCGTAGAGACAGGGATCACAGAGACCCAGTACTTC.

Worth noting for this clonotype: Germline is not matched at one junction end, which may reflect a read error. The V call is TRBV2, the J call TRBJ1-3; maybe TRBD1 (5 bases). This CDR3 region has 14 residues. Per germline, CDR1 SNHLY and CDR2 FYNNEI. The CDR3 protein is CASSSGSSGDTIYF. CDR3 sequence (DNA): TGTGCCAGCAGCTCAGGGAGCTCTGGAGACACCATATATTTT.

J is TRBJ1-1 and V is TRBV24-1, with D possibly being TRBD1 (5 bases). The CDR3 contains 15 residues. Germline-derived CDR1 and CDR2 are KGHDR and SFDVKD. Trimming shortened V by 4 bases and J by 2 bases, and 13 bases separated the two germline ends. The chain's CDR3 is CATSENRDFNTEAFF. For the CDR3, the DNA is TGTGCCACCAGTGAGAACCGGGACTTCAACACTGAAGCTTTCTTT.

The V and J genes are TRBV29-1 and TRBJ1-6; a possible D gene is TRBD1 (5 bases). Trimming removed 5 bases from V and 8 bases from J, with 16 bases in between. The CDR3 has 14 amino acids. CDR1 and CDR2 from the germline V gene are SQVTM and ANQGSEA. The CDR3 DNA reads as TGCAGCGTTTCAGTGGGGGAGGTCGATTCACCCCTCCACTTT. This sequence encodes CSVSVGEVDSPLHF.

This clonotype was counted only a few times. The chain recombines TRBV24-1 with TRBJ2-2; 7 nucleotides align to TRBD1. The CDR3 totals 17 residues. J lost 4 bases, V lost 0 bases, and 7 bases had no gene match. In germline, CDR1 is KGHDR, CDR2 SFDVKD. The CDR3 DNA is TGTGCCACCAGTGATTTGCGAGGGGGCGATGTCACCGGGGAGCTGTTTTTT. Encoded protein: CATSDLRGGDVTGELFF.

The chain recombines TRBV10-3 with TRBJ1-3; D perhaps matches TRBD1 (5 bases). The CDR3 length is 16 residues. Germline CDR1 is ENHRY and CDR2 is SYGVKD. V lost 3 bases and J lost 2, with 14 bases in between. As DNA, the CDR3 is TGTGCCATCAGTGACCAAGGGACCCTTACTGGAAACACCATATATTTT. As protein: CAISDQGTLTGNTIYF.

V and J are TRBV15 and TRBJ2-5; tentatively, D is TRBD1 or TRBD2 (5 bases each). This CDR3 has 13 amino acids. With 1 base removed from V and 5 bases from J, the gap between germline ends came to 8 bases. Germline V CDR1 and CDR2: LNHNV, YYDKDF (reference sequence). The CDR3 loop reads CATSRGGWETQYF. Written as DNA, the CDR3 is TGTGCCACCAGCAGAGGGGGGTGGGAGACCCAGTACTTC.

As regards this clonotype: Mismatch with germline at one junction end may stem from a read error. The CDR3 DNA reads as TGCAGTGCTAGATCCACGGGACCGCCTTTGCACTTC. Translation: CSARSTGPPLHF. The V gene is TRBV20-1, the J gene TRBJ2-5; D could derive from TRBD1 or TRBD2 (5 bases each). This CDR3 has 12 amino acids. CDR1 is DFQATT, CDR2 SNEGSKA, per germline (reference sequence).

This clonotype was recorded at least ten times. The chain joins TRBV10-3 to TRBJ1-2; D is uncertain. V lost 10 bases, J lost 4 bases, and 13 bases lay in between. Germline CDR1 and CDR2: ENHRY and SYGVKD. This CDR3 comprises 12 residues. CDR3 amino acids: CASMASSYGYTF. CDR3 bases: TGTGCCAGCATGGCAAGCAGCTATGGCTACACCTTC.

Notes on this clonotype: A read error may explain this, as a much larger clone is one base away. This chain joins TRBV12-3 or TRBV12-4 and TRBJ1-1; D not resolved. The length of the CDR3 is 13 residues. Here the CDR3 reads CASSFGIYTEALF. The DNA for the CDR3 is TGTGCCAGCAGTTTCGGGATATACACTGAAGCTCTCTTT.

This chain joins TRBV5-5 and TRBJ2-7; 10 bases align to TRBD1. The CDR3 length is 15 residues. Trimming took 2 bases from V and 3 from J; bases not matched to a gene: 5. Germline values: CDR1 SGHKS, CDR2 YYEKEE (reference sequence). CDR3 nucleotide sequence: TGTGCCAGCAGCTTAGGACAGGGGGAGAGCTACGAGCAGTACTTC. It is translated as CASSLGQGESYEQYF.